A single sample gave rise to the 23 T cell receptor beta chains below, sequenced in a study of shared clonotypes between healthy human individuals. Measured with immunoSEQ multiplex PCR; TCRdb has only the in-frame clones, and not every one. The sample records a few hundred thousand clones, roughly 85% being singletons. The specimen was PBMCs. These receptors came from a woman in her 40s in good health. Some clones in this sample may be carry-over from other donors' samples.

The chain joins TRBV7-6 to TRBJ1-1; the match to TRBD1 covers 10 bases. Germline assignment: CDR1 SGHVS and CDR2 FNYEAQ. There are 15 residues in the CDR3. The junction had 4 bases not matched to a gene; V was cut back by 5 bases and J by 1 base. In nucleotides, the CDR3 is TGTGCCAGCAGCAAGACAGGGGGCGCGAACACTGAAGCTTTCTTT. This codes for CASSKTGGANTEAFF.

This chain links TRBV23-1 with TRBJ1-1, with 8 positions matching TRBD1. TRBV23-1 is an ORF, with its function uncertain. V lost 7 bases and J lost 7; bases outside the gene matches: 5. The CDR3 spans 12 residues. CDR3 nucleotides: TGCGCCAGCACACCGGACAGGGATGAAGCTTTCTTT. It codes for CASTPDRDEAFF.

This clone turned up a few times. The V gene is TRBV4-1, the J gene TRBJ1-3, with 8 bases aligning to TRBD1. J was trimmed by 6 bases and V by 4 bases; bases with no gene match: 5. The CDR3 extends over 14 amino acids. Germline V gene sequence: CDR1 MGHRA, CDR2 YSYEKL. The CDR3 region has the DNA TGCGCCAGCAGCCGTGGACAGGGCGAAAACACCATATATTTT. Its translation: CASSRGQGENTIYF.

V usage is TRBV19 and J usage is TRBJ1-1, with 7 bases that match TRBD1. CDR3 length: 17 amino acids. Trimming cost V 4 bases and J 0 bases; bases outside gene matches: 11. From germline, CDR1 is LNHDA and CDR2 SQIVND (reference sequence). The CDR3 bases are TGTGCCAGTAGTAACACCTGGGACAGACTTATGAACACTGAAGCTTTCTTT. The encoded protein is CASSNTWDRLMNTEAFF.

This chain uses TRBV29-1 with TRBJ1-2, with 12 bases that match TRBD1. Germline V gives CDR1 SQVTM, CDR2 ANQGSEA. CDR3 length: 14 amino acids. V shed 3 bases, J shed 3 bases, and the junction held 2 bases outside the gene matches. The CDR3 nucleotides read TGCAGCGTTGAGGGACAGGGGGCTGACTATGGCTACACCTTC. Encoded protein: CSVEGQGADYGYTF. Looking up the rest from reference TRBV29-1 and TRBJ1-2 gives the full variable domain: SAVISQKPSRDICQRGTSLTIQCQVDSQVTMMFWYRQQPGQSLTLIATANQGSEATYESGFVIDKFPISRPNLTFSTLTVSNMSPEDSSIYLCSVEGQGADYGYTFGSGTRLTVV.

In the case of this clone: At the DNA level, this CDR3 is encoded by other sequences in the same sample as well. The rearrangement joins TRBV7-9 to TRBJ2-6; D is undetermined. Germline CDR1 reads SEHNR; CDR2 reads FQNEAQ (reference sequence). The ends were cut back, 1 base at V and 1 base at J, with 5 bases in the middle. This CDR3 region has 15 residues. The CDR3: CASSLGASGANVLTF. The CDR3, as DNA: TGTGCCAGCAGCTTAGGAGCGTCTGGGGCCAACGTCCTGACTTTC.

As for this clone: The sample carries other DNA sequences with the same CDR3. This sequence joins TRBV7-2 and TRBJ2-5; D not certain. The CDR3 totals 14 residues. From germline, CDR1 is SGHTA and CDR2 FQGNSA. Trimming cost V 5 bases and J 2 bases, with 12 bases left between them. The CDR3 protein is CASSPTGPQETQYF. The DNA of the CDR3 is TGTGCCAGCAGCCCAACCGGGCCGCAAGAGACCCAGTACTTC.

This chain uses TRBV18 with TRBJ2-7, with TRBD2 identical over 9 bases. V lost 3 bases and J lost 3; bases outside the gene matches: 6. The CDR3 is 15 amino acids. CDR1 and CDR2 (germline): KGHSH, LQKENI. The CDR3 sequence: CASSPRTSAYYEQYF. CDR3 nucleotides: TGTGCCAGCTCACCTCGGACTAGCGCATACTACGAGCAGTACTTC.

In the case of this clone: Other DNA sequences in this specimen translate into the identical CDR3. The rearrangement links TRBV5-4 to TRBJ1-2; 8 bases fit TRBD1. Germline V CDR1 and CDR2: SGHNT, YYREEE (reference sequence). V was pared by 4 bases and J by 3 bases, with 8 bases of the junction left unmatched. The CDR3 covers 15 residues. Written as DNA, the CDR3 is TGTGCCAGCAGCCCCGGTCAGGGGGCTTACTATGGCTACACCTTC. It is translated as CASSPGQGAYYGYTF.

The gene calls are TRBV30 and TRBJ2-1; the D is unclear. V was pared by 0 bases and J by 9 bases, with 6 bases between. The CDR3 is made up of 11 amino acids. The germline V gene has CDR1 GTSNPN and CDR2 SVGIG (reference sequence). The CDR3 loop reads CAWSVLVEQFF. The CDR3, as DNA: TGTGCCTGGAGTGTACTGGTTGAGCAGTTCTTC.

The V gene is TRBV7-9, the J gene TRBJ2-1; 8 bases match TRBD2. The CDR3 consists of 14 residues. V shed 3 bases, J shed 7 bases, and the junction held 5 bases outside the gene matches. The germline V gene has CDR1 SEHNR and CDR2 FQNEAQ (reference sequence). The CDR3 nucleotides are TGTGCCAGCAGCTTTGGGCTAGCGGGTAATGAGCAGTTCTTC. Translating gives CASSFGLAGNEQFF.

This sequence joins TRBV7-9 and TRBJ1-1, with no clear D. The CDR3 contains 12 residues. The V end was cut by 5 bases, the J end by 4 bases, with 8 bases between. CDR1 SEHNR and CDR2 FQNEAQ come from the germline V gene (reference sequence). CDR3 in DNA: TGTGCCAGCAGCCCATCCGCCACTGAAGCTTTCTTT. Protein: CASSPSATEAFF.

This rearrangement joins TRBV5-1 to TRBJ1-1; the D gene is possibly TRBD1 (6 bases). Germline V gene lookup returns CDR1 SGHRS and CDR2 YFSETQ. V was cut by 0 bases and J by 4 bases, with 13 bases left in between. CDR3 size: 15 residues. In DNA, the CDR3 is TGCGCCAGCAGCTTGGGTGGGGGGCGAGGCACTGAAGCTTTCTTT. It translates to CASSLGGGRGTEAFF.

Regarding this clone: This likely stems from a read error, as it lies one base from a far larger clone. This same CDR3 is encoded by further DNA sequences in the sample. The rearrangement links TRBV19 to TRBJ1-2; TRBD1 agrees at 9 bases. This CDR3 region has 13 residues. Germline lookup yields CDR1 LNHDA and CDR2 SQIVND (reference sequence). The CDR3 nucleotides are TGCGCCAGTAGTTCTGGGACAGGGCTCGGCTACACCTTC. It translates to CASSSGTGLGYTF. The full variable domain, its missing parts supplied by reference TRBV19 and TRBJ1-2, is DGGITQSPKYLFRKEGQNVTLSCEQNLNHDAMYWYRQDPGQGLRLIYYSQIVNDFQKGDIAEGYSVSREKKESFPLTVTSAQKNPTAFYLCASSSGTGLGYTFGSGTRLTVV.

V and J are TRBV5-6 and TRBJ1-2, with 7 bases identical to TRBD1. The CDR3 totals 14 residues. CDR1 is SGHDT, CDR2 YYEEEE, per germline. After removal of 7 bases from V and 8 bases from J, the junction contained 14 bases not matched to a gene. CDR3 sequence (DNA): TGTGCCAGCGGGGGCCAGGGACAGCCCCCCGGCTACACCTTC. As protein: CASGGQGQPPGYTF.

The chain links TRBV30 to TRBJ2-7; 7 nucleotides align to TRBD1. Germline CDR1 and CDR2: GTSNPN and SVGIG (reference sequence). Trimming cost V 5 bases and J 3 bases; bases outside gene matches: 10. This CDR3 has 14 amino acids. CDR3 nucleotides: TGTGCCTGGCGTACGCTCGGACAGGACTACGAGCAGTACTTC. Residues: CAWRTLGQDYEQYF.

Turning to this clone: This likely stems from a read error, as it lies one base from a far larger clone. The chain has TRBV7-9 and TRBJ1-5, with D possibly matching TRBD1 (5 bases). V lost 5 bases and J lost 4, with 9 bases in between. The CDR3 runs to 13 residues. Germline V gene sequence: CDR1 SEHNR, CDR2 FQNEAQ (reference sequence). CDR3: CASSIRGNQPQHF. The CDR3 DNA reads TGTGCCAGCAGCATAAGGGGTAATCAGCCCCAGCATTTT.

This chain joins TRBV5-1 and TRBJ2-5, with D unclear. The CDR3 covers 14 residues. Trimming shortened V by 0 bases and J by 0 bases, and 6 bases separated the two germline ends. Germline CDR1 reads SGHRS; CDR2 reads YFSETQ. The CDR3 DNA follows: TGCGCCAGCAGCTTGGCCCCTAACCAAGAGACCCAGTACTTC. Residues: CASSLAPNQETQYF.

The chain carries TRBV2 and TRBJ2-7; 7 positions match TRBD1. V shed 6 bases and J 1 base; nucleotides not matched to a gene: 9. Looked up from germline, CDR1 is SNHLY and CDR2 is FYNNEI. This CDR3 has 15 amino acids. This chain's CDR3 is CASRRGTAISYEQYF. The DNA for the CDR3 is TGTGCCAGCAGGAGAGGGACAGCCATATCCTACGAGCAGTACTTC.

Of note for this clone: Other DNA sequences in the sample encode the same CDR3. V is TRBV9 and J is TRBJ1-1; D uncertain. Germline CDR1 SGDLS, CDR2 YYNGEE. The CDR3 has 13 amino acids. V was clipped by 0 bases and J by 2 bases, with 5 bases between them. CDR3 coding DNA: TGTGCCAGCAGCGTAGGTCCTAACACTGAAGCTTTCTTT. This translates into CASSVGPNTEAFF. The variable domain in full, with the rest retrieved from reference TRBV9 and TRBJ1-1, is DSGVTQTPKHLITATGQRVTLRCSPRSGDLSVYWYQQSLDQGLQFLIQYYNGEERAKGNILERFSAQQFPDLHSELNLSSLELGDSALYFCASSVGPNTEAFFGQGTRLTVV.

This rearrangement joins TRBV6-5 to TRBJ2-7; 8 bases agree with TRBD2. The CDR3 is 15 amino acids. Trimming removed 6 bases from V and 4 bases from J; junction bases left unmatched: 11. CDR1 is MNHEY and CDR2 is SVGAGI in the germline V gene. The DNA of the CDR3 is TGTGCCAGCAGCTCCCGGGAGGGTCGGAGATACGAGCAGTACTTC. This translates into CASSSREGRRYEQYF.

The chain couples TRBV6-1 to TRBJ2-3; D may be TRBD2 (6 bases). Looked up from germline, CDR1 is MNHNS and CDR2 is SASEGT. There are 15 residues in the CDR3. V lost 1 base, J lost 4 bases, and 12 bases lay in between. This CDR3 is CASSEVGGSPDTQYF. DNA of the CDR3: TGTGCCAGCAGTGAAGTTGGAGGGAGCCCAGATACGCAGTATTTT.

The rearrangement uses TRBV4-2 and TRBJ2-6, with 9 bases identical to TRBD1. Germline CDR1 reads LGHNA; CDR2 reads YNFKEQ. The CDR3 extends over 16 amino acids. The J segment lost 0 bases and the V segment lost 3 bases, leaving 0 bases of the junction unmatched. The CDR3, as DNA: TGTGCCAGCAGCCAGACAGGGGGCTCTGGGGCCAACGTCCTGACTTTC. Residues: CASSQTGGSGANVLTF.